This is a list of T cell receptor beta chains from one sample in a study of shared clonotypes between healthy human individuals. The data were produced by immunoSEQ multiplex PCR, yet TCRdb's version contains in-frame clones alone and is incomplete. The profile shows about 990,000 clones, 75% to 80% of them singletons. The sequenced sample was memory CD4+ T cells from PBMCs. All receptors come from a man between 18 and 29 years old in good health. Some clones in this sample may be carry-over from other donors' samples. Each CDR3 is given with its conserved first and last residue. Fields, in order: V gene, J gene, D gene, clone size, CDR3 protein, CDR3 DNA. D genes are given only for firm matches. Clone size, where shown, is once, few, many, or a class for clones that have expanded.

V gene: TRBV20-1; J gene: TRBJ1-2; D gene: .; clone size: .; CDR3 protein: CSARENYGYTF; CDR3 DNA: TGCAGTGCTCGGGAAAACTATGGCTACACCTTC
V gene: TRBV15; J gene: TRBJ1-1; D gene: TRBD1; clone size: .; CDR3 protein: CATAGQGNTEAFF; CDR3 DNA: TGTGCCACCGCAGGACAGGGGAACACTGAAGCTTTCTTT
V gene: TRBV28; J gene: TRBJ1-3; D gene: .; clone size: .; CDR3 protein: CASSLVGVGNTIYF; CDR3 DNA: TGTGCCAGCAGTTTAGTGGGGGTTGGAAACACCATATATTTT
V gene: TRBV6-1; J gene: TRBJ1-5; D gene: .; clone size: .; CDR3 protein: CAGWTGRYDQPQHF; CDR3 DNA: TGTGCCGGGTGGACGGGTAGATACGATCAGCCCCAGCATTTT
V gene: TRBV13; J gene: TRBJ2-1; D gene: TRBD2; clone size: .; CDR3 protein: CASSLPGLLGNEQFF; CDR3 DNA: TGTGCCAGCAGCCTGCCGGGACTACTAGGCAATGAGCAGTTCTTC
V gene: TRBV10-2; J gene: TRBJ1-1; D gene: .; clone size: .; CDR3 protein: CASSESLLQGGMNTEAFF; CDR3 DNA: TGCGCCAGCAGTGAGTCCCTACTACAGGGAGGGATGAACACTGAAGCTTTCTTT
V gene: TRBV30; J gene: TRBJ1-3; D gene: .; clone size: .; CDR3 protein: CAWIVPSSGNTIYF; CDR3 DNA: TGTGCCTGGATTGTGCCCAGCTCTGGAAACACCATATATTTT
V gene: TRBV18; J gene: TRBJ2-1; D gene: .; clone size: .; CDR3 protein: CASSPSPHIYNEQFF; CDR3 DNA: TGTGCCAGCTCCCCCTCACCTCACATCTACAATGAGCAGTTCTTC
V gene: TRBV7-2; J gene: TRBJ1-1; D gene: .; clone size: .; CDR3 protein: CASSRYDEGDTEAFF; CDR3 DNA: TGTGCCAGCAGCCGCTATGACGAGGGTGACACTGAAGCTTTCTTT
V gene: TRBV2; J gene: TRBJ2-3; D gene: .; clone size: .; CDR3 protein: CASNYGADTQYF; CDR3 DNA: TGTGCCAGCAACTACGGGGCAGATACGCAGTATTTT
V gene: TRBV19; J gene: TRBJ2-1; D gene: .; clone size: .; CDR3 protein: CASSSTSYNEQFF; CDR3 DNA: TGTGCCAGTAGTTCAACGTCCTACAATGAGCAGTTCTTC
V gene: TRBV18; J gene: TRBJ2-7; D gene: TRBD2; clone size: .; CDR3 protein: CASSPPRASGRAGGYEQYF; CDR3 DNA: TGTGCCAGCTCACCACCGCGGGCTAGCGGGAGGGCCGGCGGCTACGAGCAGTACTTC
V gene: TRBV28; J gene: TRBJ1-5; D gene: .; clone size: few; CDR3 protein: CASSSPAAGSNQPQHF; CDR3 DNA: TGTGCCAGCAGTTCCCCCGCGGCAGGGAGTAATCAGCCCCAGCATTTT
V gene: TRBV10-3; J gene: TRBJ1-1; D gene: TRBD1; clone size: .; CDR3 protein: CAISETGLLNTEAFF; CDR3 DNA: TGTGCCATCAGCGAGACAGGGCTCCTCAACACTGAAGCTTTCTTT
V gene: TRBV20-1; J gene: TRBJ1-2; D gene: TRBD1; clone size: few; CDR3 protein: CSARGQYGYTF; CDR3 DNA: TGCAGTGCTAGGGGACAGTATGGCTACACCTTC
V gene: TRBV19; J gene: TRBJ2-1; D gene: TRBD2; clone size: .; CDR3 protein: CASSSRLAGGPAGHNEQFF; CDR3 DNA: TGTGCCAGTAGTTCACGACTAGCGGGAGGGCCAGCGGGACACAATGAGCAGTTCTTC
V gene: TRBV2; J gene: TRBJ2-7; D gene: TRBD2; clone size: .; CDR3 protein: CASSGASGRGDKQYF; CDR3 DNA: TGTGCCAGCAGCGGGGCTAGCGGGAGAGGTGACAAGCAGTACTTC
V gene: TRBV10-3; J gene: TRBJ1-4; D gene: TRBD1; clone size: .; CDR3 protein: CAISDSEDRGSTNEKLFF; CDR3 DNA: TGTGCCATCAGTGACTCCGAGGACAGGGGATCAACTAATGAAAAACTGTTTTTT
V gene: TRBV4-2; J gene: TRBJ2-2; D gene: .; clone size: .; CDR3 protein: CASSQEVGTNTGELFF; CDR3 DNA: TGTGCCAGCAGCCAAGAAGTGGGGACGAACACCGGGGAGCTGTTTTTT
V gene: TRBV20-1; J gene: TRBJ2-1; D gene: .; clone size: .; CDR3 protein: CSATDPPEQFF; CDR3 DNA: TGCAGTGCAACCGACCCTCCTGAGCAGTTCTTC
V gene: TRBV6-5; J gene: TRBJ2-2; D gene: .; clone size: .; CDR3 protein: CASSRIVVGELFF; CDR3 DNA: TGTGCCAGCAGCCGCATTGTAGTCGGGGAGCTGTTTTTT
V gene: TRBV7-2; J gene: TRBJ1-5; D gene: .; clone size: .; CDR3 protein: CASGTGLHYSNQPQHF; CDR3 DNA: TGTGCCAGCGGAACCGGACTTCACTATAGCAATCAGCCCCAGCATTTT
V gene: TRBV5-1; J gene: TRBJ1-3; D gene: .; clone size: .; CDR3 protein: CASSLALQGPGNTIYF; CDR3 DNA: TGCGCCAGCAGCTTGGCCCTACAGGGACCTGGAAACACCATATATTTT
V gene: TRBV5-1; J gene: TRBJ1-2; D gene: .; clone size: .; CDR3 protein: CASSLFSTDFNYGYTF; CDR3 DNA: TGCGCCAGCAGCTTGTTCAGCACAGACTTTAACTATGGCTACACCTTC
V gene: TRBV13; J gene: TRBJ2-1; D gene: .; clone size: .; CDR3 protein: CASSPYESPFSSYNEQFF; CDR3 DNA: TGTGCCAGCAGCCCTTACGAGTCTCCGTTCAGCTCCTACAATGAGCAGTTCTTC
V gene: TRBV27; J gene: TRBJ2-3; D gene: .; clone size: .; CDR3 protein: CASKRAGPNTDTQYF; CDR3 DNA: TGTGCCAGCAAAAGGGCCGGGCCAAACACAGATACGCAGTATTTT
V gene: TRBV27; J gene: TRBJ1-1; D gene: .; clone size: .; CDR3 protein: CASRLRGGGEAFF; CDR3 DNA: TGTGCCTCCCGGCTTAGGGGCGGGGGTGAAGCTTTCTTT
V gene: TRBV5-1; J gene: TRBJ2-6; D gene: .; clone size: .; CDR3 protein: CASSLTDSGANVLTF; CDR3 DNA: TGCGCCAGCAGCTTGACAGACTCTGGGGCCAACGTCCTGACTTTC
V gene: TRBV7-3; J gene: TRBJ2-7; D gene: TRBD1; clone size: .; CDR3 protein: CASSSSGGGYEQYF; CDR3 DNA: TGTGCCAGCAGCTCCTCAGGGGGCGGGTACGAGCAGTACTTC
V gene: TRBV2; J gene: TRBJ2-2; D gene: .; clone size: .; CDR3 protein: CASSYSRGTGELFF; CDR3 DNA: TGTGCCAGCAGTTACAGTAGGGGGACCGGGGAGCTGTTTTTT
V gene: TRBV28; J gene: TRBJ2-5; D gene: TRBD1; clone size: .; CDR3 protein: CASSPQGAVETQYF; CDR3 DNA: TGTGCCAGCAGTCCACAGGGGGCGGTAGAGACCCAGTACTTC
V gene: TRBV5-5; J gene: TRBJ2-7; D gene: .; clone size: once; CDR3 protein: CASSLGFRGNYEQYF; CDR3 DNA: TGTGCCAGCAGCTTGGGGTTTCGCGGTAACTACGAGCAGTACTTC
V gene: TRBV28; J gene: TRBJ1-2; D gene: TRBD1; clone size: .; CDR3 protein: CASSGGSYYGYTF; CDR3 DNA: TGTGCCAGTTCAGGGGGCTCCTACTATGGCTACACCTTC
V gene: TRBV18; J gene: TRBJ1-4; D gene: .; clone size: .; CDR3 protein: CASSPRSEKLFF; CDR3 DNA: TGTGCCAGCTCACCACGGTCCGAAAAACTGTTTTTT
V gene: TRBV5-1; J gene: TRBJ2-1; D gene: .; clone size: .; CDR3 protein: CASNQGREDEQFF; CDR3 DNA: TGCGCCAGCAACCAGGGGCGCGAGGATGAGCAGTTCTTC
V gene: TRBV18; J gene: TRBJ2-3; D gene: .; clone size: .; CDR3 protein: CASSPKTTDTQYF; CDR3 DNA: TGTGCCAGCTCACCCAAAACCACAGATACGCAGTATTTT
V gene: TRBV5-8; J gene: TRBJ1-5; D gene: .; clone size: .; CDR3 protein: CASNEWAGNQPQHF; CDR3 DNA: TGTGCCAGCAACGAATGGGCGGGAAATCAGCCCCAGCATTTT
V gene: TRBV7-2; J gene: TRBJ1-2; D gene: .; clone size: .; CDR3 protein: CASSLDSQEGRLGGYTF; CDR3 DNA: TGTGCCAGCAGCTTAGATAGTCAGGAAGGAAGGCTTGGGGGCTACACCTTC
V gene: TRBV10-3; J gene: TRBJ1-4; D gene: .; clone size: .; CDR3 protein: CAISESPEKLFF; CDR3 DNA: TGTGCCATCAGTGAGTCGCCCGAAAAACTGTTTTTT
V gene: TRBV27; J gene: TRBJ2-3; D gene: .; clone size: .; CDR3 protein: CASSRGRGTDTQYF; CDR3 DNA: TGTGCCAGCAGTCGCGGCCGGGGCACAGATACGCAGTATTTT
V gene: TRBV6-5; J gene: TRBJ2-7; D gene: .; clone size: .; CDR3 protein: CASRTRVHEQYF; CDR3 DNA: TGTGCCAGCAGAACCAGGGTCCACGAGCAGTACTTC
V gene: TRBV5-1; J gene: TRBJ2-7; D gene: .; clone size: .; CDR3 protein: CASSLVSRGIDEQYF; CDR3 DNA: TGCGCCAGCAGCTTGGTTTCTAGGGGCATCGACGAGCAGTACTTC
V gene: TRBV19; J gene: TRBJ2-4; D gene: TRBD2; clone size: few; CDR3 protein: CASSPQRGRPVNIQYF; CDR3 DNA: TGTGCCAGTAGTCCTCAGCGGGGGCGCCCGGTAAACATTCAGTACTTC
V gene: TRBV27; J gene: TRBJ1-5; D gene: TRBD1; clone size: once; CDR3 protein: CASKGTGGGQPQHF; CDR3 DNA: TGTGCCAGCAAGGGGACAGGGGGAGGACAGCCCCAGCATTTT
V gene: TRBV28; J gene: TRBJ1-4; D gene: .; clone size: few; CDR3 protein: CASSLTGGGEKLFF; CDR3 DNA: TGTGCCAGCAGTCTGACAGGTGGGGGTGAAAAACTGTTTTTT
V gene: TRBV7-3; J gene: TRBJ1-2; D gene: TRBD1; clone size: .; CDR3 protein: CASSLSRDREEGYTF; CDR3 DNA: TGTGCCAGCAGCTTATCCCGGGACAGGGAGGAAGGCTACACCTTC
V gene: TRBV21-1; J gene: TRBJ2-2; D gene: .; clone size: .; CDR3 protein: CASRNREWNTGELFF; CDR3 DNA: TGTGCCAGCAGGAACAGGGAGTGGAACACCGGGGAGCTGTTTTTT
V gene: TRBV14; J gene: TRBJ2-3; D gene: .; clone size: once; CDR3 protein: CASSQGRLALDTQYF; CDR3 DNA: TGTGCCAGCAGCCAAGGCCGCTTAGCTCTGGATACGCAGTATTTT
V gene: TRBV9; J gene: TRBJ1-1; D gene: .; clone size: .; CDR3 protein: CASSLQGDTEAFF; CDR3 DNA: TGTGCCAGCAGCCTCCAAGGGGACACTGAAGCTTTCTTT
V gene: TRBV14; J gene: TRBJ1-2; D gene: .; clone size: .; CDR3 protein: CASSPPATPYGYTF; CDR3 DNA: TGTGCCAGCAGCCCCCCGGCCACCCCCTATGGCTACACCTTC
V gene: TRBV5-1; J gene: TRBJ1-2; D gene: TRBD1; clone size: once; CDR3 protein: CASSHSIGQGKNYGYTF; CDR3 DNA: TGCGCCAGCAGCCACTCGATCGGACAGGGGAAGAACTATGGCTACACCTTC
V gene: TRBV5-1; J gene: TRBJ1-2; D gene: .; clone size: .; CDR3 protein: CASSLEALGGYTF; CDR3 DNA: TGCGCCAGCAGCTTGGAAGCCCTGGGTGGCTACACCTTC
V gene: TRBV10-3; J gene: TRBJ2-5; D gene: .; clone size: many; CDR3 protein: CATKATGAQETQYF; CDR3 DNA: TGTGCCACCAAAGCGACAGGAGCCCAAGAGACCCAGTACTTC
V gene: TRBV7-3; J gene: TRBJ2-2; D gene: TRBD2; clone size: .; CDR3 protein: CASSLASGRAANTGELFF; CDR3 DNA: TGTGCCAGCAGCTTAGCTAGCGGGAGGGCCGCGAACACCGGGGAGCTGTTTTTT
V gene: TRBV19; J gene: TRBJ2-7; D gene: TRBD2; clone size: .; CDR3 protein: CASSIEAGVSYEQYF; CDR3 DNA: TGTGCCAGTAGTATTGAAGCGGGAGTGAGCTACGAGCAGTACTTC
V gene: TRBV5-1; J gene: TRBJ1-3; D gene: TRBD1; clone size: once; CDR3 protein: CASSSQGVDSGNTIYF; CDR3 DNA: TGCGCCAGCAGCTCCCAGGGGGTAGACTCTGGAAACACCATATATTTT
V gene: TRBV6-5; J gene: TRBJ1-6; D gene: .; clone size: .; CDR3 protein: CATFTNNSPLHF; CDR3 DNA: TGTGCCACATTTACGAATAATTCACCCCTCCACTTT